This T cell receptor (beta chain) was sequenced for a study of cytomegalovirus exposure and HLA in healthy donors. From germline, CDR1 is SGHRS and CDR2 YFSETQ. This CDR3 is 14 amino acids long. V gave up 2 bases and J gave up 8 bases; unmatched junction bases: 8. As concerns this clone: Its antigen is unknown.

The donors were members of the roughly 130-subject validation cohort (separate from the roughly 700-subject first cohort). Method: immunoSEQ multiplex PCR; TCRdb's copy keeps in-frame clones and lacks some. The repertoire has about 240,000 clones, 70% to 90% of them found once; the top ten carry roughly 1.2%. Overall study results and limits: Most TCRs appeared rarely, but some public TCRs recurred in many donors. Published work reported that the classifier diagnosed cytomegalovirus status with high specificity and sensitivity.

The sequenced sample consisted of PBMCs. The rearrangement uses TRBV5-1 and TRBJ1-2; TRBD1 agrees at 8 bases. This TCR derives from a woman aged 30 to 39 in good health and CMV-seropositive. CDR3 in amino acids: CASSFLGQGLGYTF. The CDR3 nucleotides read TGCGCCAGCAGCTTTTTAGGACAGGGCTTGGGCTACACCTTC.